This T cell receptor beta chain was recorded in a study of cytomegalovirus exposure and HLA in healthy donors. Study-wide results and caveats: According to a later analysis, TCR clusters from the first cohort tended to co-occur in the 120 or so validation repertoires.

This clone was seen just once. Antigen unknown. Germline lookup yields CDR1 SGHAT and CDR2 FQDESV (reference sequence). V shed 1 base and J shed 4 bases, with 15 bases lying between them. The CDR3 extends over 16 amino acids. Using immunoSEQ multiplex PCR, the repertoire was profiled, and TCRdb retains in-frame clones only, with some absent. The sample lists around 200,000 clones, about 81% occurring once. Material for sequencing was PBMCs. The chain recombines TRBV11-1 with TRBJ2-3; the D is unclear. This receptor was taken from a woman younger than 45 in good health and CMV-seronegative. The CDR3 nucleotides read TGTGCCAGCAGCTTAGTTGGATTGGCAGCGTCAGATACGCAGTATTTT. As protein: CASSLVGLAASDTQYF. Variable domain in full (rest from reference TRBV11-1 and TRBJ2-3): EAEVAQSPRYKITEKSQAVAFWCDPISGHATLYWYRQILGQGPELLVQFQDESVVDDSQLPKDRFSAERLKGVDSTLKIQPAELGDSAMYLCASSLVGLAASDTQYFGPGTRLTVL.